Listed here is a single T cell receptor (beta chain). The antigen is unknown. V lost 7 bases and J lost 2, with 16 bases in between. The CDR3 has 15 amino acids. This specimen belongs to a study of T cells after yellow fever vaccination. Study-wide context: In the case of low-cell-number fractions, SMART-Seq v4 Ultra Low Input was used for preparation. General study results and limits: A small share of clonotypes appeared in both CD4 and CD8 compartments. The presence of abundant clonotypes contaminating from the bulk population was possible in FACS-sorted repertoires.

TCRdb re-called the 5' RACE reads with MiXCR, one entry per CDR3 protein. The data show around 340,000 distinct CDR3 sequences, roughly an eighth seen once. This clonotype was obtained from a man aged 18 to 30 who received the YFV17D yellow fever vaccine. V gene TRBV12-3 or TRBV12-4 combines with J gene TRBJ2-3; a possible D gene is TRBD1 (6 bases). The source was CD4+ T cells sorted from PBMCs, collected 15 days after the yellow fever booster vaccination. CDR3 sequence reads: CASTTSRTDTDTQYF. CDR3 coding DNA: TGTGCCAGCACCACGAGCCGGACAGACACAGATACGCAGTATTTT.